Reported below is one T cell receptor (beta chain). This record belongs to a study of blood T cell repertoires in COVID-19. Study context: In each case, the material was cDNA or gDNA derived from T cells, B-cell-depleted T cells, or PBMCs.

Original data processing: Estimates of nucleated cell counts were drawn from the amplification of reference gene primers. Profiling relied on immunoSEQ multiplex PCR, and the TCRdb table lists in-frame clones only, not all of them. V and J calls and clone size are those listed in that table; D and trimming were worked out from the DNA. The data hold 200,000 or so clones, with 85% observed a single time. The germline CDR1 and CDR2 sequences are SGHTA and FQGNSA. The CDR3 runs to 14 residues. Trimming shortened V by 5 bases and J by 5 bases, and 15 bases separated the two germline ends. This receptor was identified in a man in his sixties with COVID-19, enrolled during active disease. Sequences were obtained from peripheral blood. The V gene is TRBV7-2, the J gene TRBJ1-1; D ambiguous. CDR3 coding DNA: TGTGCCAGCAGCACAGAAGGTGGGAGGACTGAAGCTTTCTTT. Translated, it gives CASSTEGGRTEAFF. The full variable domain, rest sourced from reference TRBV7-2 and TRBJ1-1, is GAGVSQSPSNKVTEKGKDVELRCDPISGHTALYWYRQSLGQGLEFLIYFQGNSAPDKSGLPSDRFSAERTGGSVSTLTIQRTQQEDSAVYLCASSTEGGRTEAFFGQGTRLTVV.